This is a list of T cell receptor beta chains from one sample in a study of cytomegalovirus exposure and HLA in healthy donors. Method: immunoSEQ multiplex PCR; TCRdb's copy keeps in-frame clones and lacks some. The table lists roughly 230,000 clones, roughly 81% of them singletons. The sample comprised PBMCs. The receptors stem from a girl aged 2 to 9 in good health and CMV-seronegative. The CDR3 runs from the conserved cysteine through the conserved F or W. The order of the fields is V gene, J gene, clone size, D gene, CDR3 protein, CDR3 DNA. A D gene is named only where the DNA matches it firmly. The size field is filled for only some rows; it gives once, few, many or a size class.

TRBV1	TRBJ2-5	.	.	CTSSQGSSGGAEETQYF	TGCACCAGCAGCCAAGGTAGTAGCGGGGGGGCGGAGGAGACCCAGTACTTC
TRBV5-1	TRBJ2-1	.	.	CASSRDPANTYNEQFF	TGCGCCAGCAGCCGAGATCCTGCAAATACCTACAATGAGCAGTTCTTC
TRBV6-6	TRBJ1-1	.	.	CASSSLETNTEAFF	TGTGCCAGCAGTTCCCTCGAAACTAACACTGAAGCTTTCTTT
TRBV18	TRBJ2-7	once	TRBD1	CASSAYRGREQYF	TGTGCCAGCTCAGCCTACAGGGGGCGCGAGCAGTACTTC
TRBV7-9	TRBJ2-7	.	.	CASPNRVSYEQYF	TGTGCCAGCCCCAACAGGGTTTCCTACGAGCAGTACTTC
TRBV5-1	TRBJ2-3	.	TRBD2	CASSLGAGGHLGDTQYF	TGCGCCAGCAGCCTCGGAGCGGGGGGCCACCTCGGAGATACGCAGTATTTT
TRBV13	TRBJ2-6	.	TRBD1	CASSRSRDRGPGANVLTF	TGTGCCAGCAGCCGATCCCGGGACAGGGGCCCTGGGGCCAACGTCCTGACTTTC
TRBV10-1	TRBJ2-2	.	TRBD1	CASSGTGKNTGELFF	TGCGCCAGCAGTGGGACAGGAAAGAACACCGGGGAGCTGTTTTTT
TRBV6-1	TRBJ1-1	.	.	CASSEEGGLTEAFF	TGTGCCAGCAGTGAAGAGGGGGGGCTCACTGAAGCTTTCTTT
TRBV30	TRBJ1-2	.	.	CAWSWLDGGGGYTF	TGTGCCTGGAGTTGGCTGGATGGGGGGGGTGGCTACACCTTC
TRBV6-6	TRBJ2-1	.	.	CASRDSRSSYNEQFF	TGTGCCAGCAGGGACTCCCGTTCCTCCTACAATGAGCAGTTCTTC
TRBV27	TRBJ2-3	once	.	CASKPGHPDTDTQYF	TGTGCCAGCAAACCCGGACACCCCGACACAGATACGCAGTATTTT
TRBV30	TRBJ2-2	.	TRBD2	CAWRGSGGMNTGELFF	TGTGCCTGGAGGGGTAGCGGGGGAATGAACACCGGGGAGCTGTTTTTT
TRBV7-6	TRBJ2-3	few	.	CASSFNLADTQYF	TGTGCCAGCAGCTTTAACCTAGCAGATACGCAGTATTTT
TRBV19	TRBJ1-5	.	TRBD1	CASTGTVNQPQHF	TGTGCCAGCACAGGGACAGTCAATCAGCCCCAGCATTTT
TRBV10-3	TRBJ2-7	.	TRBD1	CAISGTGIDEQYF	TGTGCCATCAGTGGGACAGGGATTGACGAGCAGTACTTC
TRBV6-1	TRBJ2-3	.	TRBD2	CASSEAHQGGSGVLRSTDTQYF	TGTGCCAGCAGTGAAGCCCACCAAGGCGGTAGCGGGGTTTTGAGGAGCACAGATACGCAGTATTTT
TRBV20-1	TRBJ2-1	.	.	CSARHYDEQFF	TGCAGTGCTAGACACTACGATGAGCAGTTCTTC
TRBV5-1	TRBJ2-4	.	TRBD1	CASSLGDRVAKNIQYF	TGCGCCAGCAGCTTGGGGGACAGGGTCGCCAAAAACATTCAGTACTTC
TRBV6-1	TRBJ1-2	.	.	CASSESGAGGYTF	TGTGCCAGCAGTGAATCAGGGGCGGGTGGCTACACCTTC
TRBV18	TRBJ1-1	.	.	CASSPQGTEAFF	TGTGCCAGCTCACCCCAGGGTACTGAAGCTTTCTTT
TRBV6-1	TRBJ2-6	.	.	CASSEDWGANVLTF	TGTGCCAGCAGTGAAGACTGGGGGGCCAACGTCCTGACTTTC
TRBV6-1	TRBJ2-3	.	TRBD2	CASIPSGGITDTQYF	TGTGCCAGCATCCCCTCCGGGGGGATTACAGATACGCAGTATTTT
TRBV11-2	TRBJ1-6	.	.	CASSLSQGSSYNSPLHF	TGTGCCAGCAGTCTTTCGCAGGGTAGCTCCTATAATTCACCCCTCCACTTT
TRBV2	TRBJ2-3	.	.	CASSRSGTDTQYF	TGTGCCAGCAGTCGGAGCGGCACAGATACGCAGTATTTT
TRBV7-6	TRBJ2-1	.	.	CASSLPGPEQFF	TGTGCCAGCAGTTTGCCGGGTCCAGAGCAGTTCTTC
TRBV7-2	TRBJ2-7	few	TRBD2	CASSSRTSGSYEQYF	TGTGCCAGCAGCTCCAGGACTAGCGGCTCCTACGAGCAGTACTTC
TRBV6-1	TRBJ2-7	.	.	CASSHQSDRDYEQYF	TGTGCCAGCAGTCATCAATCGGACAGAGACTACGAGCAGTACTTC
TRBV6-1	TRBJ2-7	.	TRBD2	CASSESGLAHEQYF	TGTGCCAGCAGTGAATCGGGACTAGCTCACGAGCAGTACTTC
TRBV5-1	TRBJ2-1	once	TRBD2	CASSLEGLGNEQFF	TGCGCCAGCAGCTTGGAGGGACTAGGCAATGAGCAGTTCTTC
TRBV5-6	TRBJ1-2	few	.	CASSLGGGTNYGYTF	TGTGCCAGCAGCTTGGGGGGCGGAACTAACTATGGCTACACCTTC
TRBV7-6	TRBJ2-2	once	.	CASTPPRPLGTTGELFF	TGTGCCAGCACCCCCCCCCGACCTCTAGGAACGACCGGGGAGCTGTTTTTT